One and the same sample provided the 7 T cell receptor beta chains below, sequenced in a study of blood T cell repertoires in COVID-19. Only in-frame clones appear in the TCRdb table, and some are missing; sequencing was by immunoSEQ multiplex PCR. This table has about 250,000 clones, roughly nine tenths appearing once. The specimen was peripheral blood. Source of these receptors: a woman between 40 and 50 years old who had recovered from COVID-19.

The chain recombines TRBV30 with TRBJ1-6, with TRBD1 as a possible D gene (6 bases). Trimming stripped 2 bases from V and 7 bases from J, with 18 bases between. Germline V gives CDR1 GTSNPN, CDR2 SVGIG (reference sequence). The CDR3 contains 16 residues. This CDR3 reads CAWSHRQVSRNSPLHF. The CDR3 region has the DNA TGTGCCTGGAGTCACCGACAGGTATCCAGGAATTCACCCCTCCACTTT.

The V and J genes are TRBV30 and TRBJ1-1; D ambiguous. Germline assignment: CDR1 GTSNPN and CDR2 SVGIG (reference sequence). The CDR3 has 9 residues. Trimming stripped 5 bases from V and 10 bases from J, with 8 bases between. CDR3 loop: CAWSPGAFF. The CDR3 DNA follows: TGTGCCTGGTCCCCGGGAGCTTTCTTT.

V is TRBV9 and J is TRBJ2-3; 10 bases are a match to TRBD1. Germline V lookup: CDR1 SGDLS, CDR2 YYNGEE. There are 14 residues in the CDR3. The trim removed 5 bases at V and 8 bases at J, leaving 8 bases unmatched. In DNA form, the CDR3 reads TGTGCCAGCAGTCCCGACAGGGGGCTAGGTACGCAGTATTTT. Translated, it gives CASSPDRGLGTQYF.

The gene calls are TRBV6-5 and TRBJ1-2, with TRBD1 identical over 7 bases. J gave up 7 bases and V 6 bases, and 14 bases lay outside the gene matches. The V gene's germline CDR1 is MNHEY and CDR2 SVGAGI. The CDR3 loop spans 15 amino acids. As DNA, the CDR3 is TGTGCCAGCAGAGTCATAAAACCGGGACAGATTGGCTACACCTTC. It yields the protein CASRVIKPGQIGYTF.

This sequence joins TRBV13 and TRBJ1-3, with 7 nucleotides matching TRBD1. Germline V gene lookup returns CDR1 PRHDT and CDR2 FYEKMQ (reference sequence). This CDR3 has 14 amino acids. The V segment lost 3 bases and the J segment 7 bases; nucleotides outside the gene matches: 6. The CDR3 is CASSFYRGGNTIYF. Here the CDR3 DNA reads TGTGCCAGCAGCTTTTACAGGGGTGGGAACACCATATATTTT.

For the CDR3, the DNA is TGTGCCAGCAGCAAAAACAGGAGACCCTCCTACGAGCAGTACGTC. Its translation: CASSKNRRPSYEQYV. The chain combines TRBV21-1 with TRBJ2-7; the listed D gene, TRBD1, was not tested against the DNA. TRBV21-1 is shown as a pseudogene. This CDR3 is built from 15 residues.

V and J are TRBV27 and TRBJ1-2, with D possibly matching TRBD1 (5 bases). The V end was cut by 3 bases, the J end by 5 bases, with 10 bases between. The germline V gene has CDR1 MNHEY and CDR2 SMNVEV (reference sequence). This CDR3 spans 13 amino acids. The DNA of the CDR3 is TGTGCCAGCAGTTTTGATGGGGCGTATGGCTACACCTTC. Its translation: CASSFDGAYGYTF.